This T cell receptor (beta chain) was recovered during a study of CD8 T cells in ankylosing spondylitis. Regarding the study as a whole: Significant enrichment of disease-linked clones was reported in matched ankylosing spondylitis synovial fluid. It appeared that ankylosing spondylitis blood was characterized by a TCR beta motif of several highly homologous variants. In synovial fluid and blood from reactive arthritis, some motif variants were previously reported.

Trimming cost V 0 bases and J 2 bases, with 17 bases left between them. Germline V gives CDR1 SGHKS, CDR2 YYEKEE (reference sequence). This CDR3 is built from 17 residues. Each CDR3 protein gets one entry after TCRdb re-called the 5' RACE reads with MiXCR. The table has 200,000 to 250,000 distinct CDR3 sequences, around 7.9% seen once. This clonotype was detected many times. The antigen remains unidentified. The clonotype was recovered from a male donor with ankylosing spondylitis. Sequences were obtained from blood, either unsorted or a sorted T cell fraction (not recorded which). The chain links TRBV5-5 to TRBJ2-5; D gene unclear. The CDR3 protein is CASSLGPVHTIQETQYF. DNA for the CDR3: TGTGCCAGCAGCTTGGGCCCCGTGCACACAATACAAGAGACCCAGTACTTC.